This paragraph covers one T cell receptor beta chain sequence. What it recognizes is unknown. The data stem from a study of shared clonotypes between healthy human individuals. Study at large: Per donor, CD8 memory used one plate, CD8 naive used two, CD4 memory used three and CD4 naive used three.

Germline CDR1 and CDR2: SGHDT and YYEEEE. The CDR3 is 13 amino acids. Naive CD8 cells, CD45RO-negative and positively selected for CCR7, excluded terminally differentiated effector memory CD45RA+ cells. General study points: Clonotype sharing among donors likely depends on sequencing depth. There were few donors, and this limited the genetic and exposure-history diversity represented.

A 200 ng quantity of DNA, 30,000 to 35,000 T cell genomes, went into the sorted-subset replicate PCRs. Produced via immunoSEQ multiplex PCR; TCRdb's table is partial and in-frame only. The sample carries about 590,000 clones, about 95% recorded once. Material: naive CD8+ T cells sorted from blood. The chain combines TRBV5-6 with TRBJ2-5; D tentatively fits TRBD1 or TRBD2 (5 bases each). The last part of the DNA fits TRBJ2-7 better; the J call may be wrong. The sequence derives from a woman under 40 in good health. The CDR3 nucleotides are TGTGCCAGCAGCGCCGGGACGTCCTACGAGCAGTACTTC. Translated, it gives CASSAGTSYEQYF.